The rows below give T cell receptor beta chains drawn from one sample of a study of blood T cell repertoires in COVID-19. Profiled with immunoSEQ multiplex PCR; TCRdb holds only in-frame clones, not every one. The sample holds under 200,000 clones; roughly 84% are singletons and the top ten take roughly 4.5%. Input material: peripheral blood. These receptors all stem from a woman over 75 with acute or convalescent COVID-19. Both conserved end residues are part of each CDR3. The order of the fields is clone size, J gene, D gene, V gene, CDR3 protein, CDR3 DNA. The D gene is left open where the match is weak. Expanded clones get a size class; other rows say once, few or many, or leave the size out.

once TRBJ1-1 TRBD1 TRBV5-5 CASSILPQGAYTEAFF TGTGCCAGCAGTATTCTGCCACAGGGGGCATACACTGAAGCTTTCTTT
once TRBJ2-7 NA TRBV20-1 CSASSGSTLWYEQYF TGCAGTGCTAGTTCCGGGTCAACTCTCTGGTACGAGCAGTACTTC
once TRBJ1-1 NA TRBV7-2 CASSLDPGMNTEAFF TGTGCCAGCAGCTTAGACCCGGGGATGAACACTGAAGCTTTCTTT
NA TRBJ1-2 NA TRBV12-5 CASGPGYGYTF TGTGCTAGTGGTCCCGGTTATGGCTACACCTTC
once TRBJ2-7 TRBD2 TRBV11-2 CASSRGLAGSSYEQYF TGTGCCAGCAGCCGTGGACTAGCGGGGTCCTCCTACGAGCAGTACTTC
NA TRBJ2-1 NA TRBV9 CASNPSAAISYNEQFF TGTGCCAGCAACCCGTCTGCGGCTATATCCTACAATGAGCAGTTCTTC
NA TRBJ1-2 NA TRBV5-1 CASSLSEAGYTF TGCGCCAGCAGCTTGTCCGAGGCTGGCTACACCTTC
NA TRBJ1-2 TRBD1 TRBV18 CASSPGGDGYTF TGTGCCAGCTCTCCAGGGGGGGATGGCTACACCTTC
NA TRBJ2-2 TRBD2 TRBV5-1 CASSLLAGGGTGELFF TGCGCCAGCAGCTTGCTTGCGGGAGGTGGGACCGGGGAGCTGTTTTTT
NA TRBJ2-7 NA TRBV18 CASSREQDGEQYF TGTGCCAGCTCTCGGGAGCAGGATGGCGAGCAGTACTTC
once TRBJ2-7 TRBD2 TRBV2 CASGLAGASTYEQYF TGTGCCAGCGGGTTGGCGGGAGCAAGTACCTACGAGCAGTACTTC
NA TRBJ1-2 TRBD1 TRBV5-1 CASSFATGALNYGYTF TGCGCCAGCAGCTTCGCGACAGGGGCCTTAAACTATGGCTACACCTTC
NA TRBJ1-2 NA TRBV6-5 CASKNPRQGNYGYTF TGTGCCAGCAAAAACCCACGCCAGGGTAACTATGGCTACACCTTC
NA TRBJ2-7 TRBD2 TRBV7-8 CASSLWREGSYEQYF TGTGCCAGCAGCTTATGGCGGGAGGGTTCCTACGAGCAGTACTTC
NA TRBJ2-7 TRBD2 TRBV6-5 CASRRPGTRAYEQYF TGTGCCAGCAGGCGTCCTGGGACTAGGGCCTACGAGCAGTACTTC
NA TRBJ1-2 NA TRBV6-5 CASSYSVNYGYTF TGTGCCAGCAGTTATTCGGTTAACTATGGCTACACCTTC
once TRBJ2-3 NA TRBV5-6 CASSLAGVTDTQYF TGTGCCAGCAGCTTGGCGGGGGTGACAGATACGCAGTATTTT
NA TRBJ2-7 NA TRBV7-6 CASSPDGGSLYEQYF TGTGCCAGCAGCCCGGATGGAGGGTCCTTGTACGAGCAGTACTTC
NA TRBJ2-7 NA TRBV7-2 CASSYRVSSYEQYF TGTGCCAGCAGTTACAGGGTTAGCTCCTACGAGCAGTACTTC
NA TRBJ2-7 TRBD1 TRBV7-9 CASSLSRQGATPEQYF TGTGCCAGCAGCTTATCCAGACAGGGGGCTACCCCCGAGCAGTACTTC
NA TRBJ2-3 TRBD2 TRBV4-3 CASSQRRERSDTQYF TGCGCCAGCAGCCAGAGGCGGGAGAGATCAGATACGCAGTATTTT
NA TRBJ1-2 NA TRBV18 CASSASGGTPYGYTF TGTGCCAGCTCAGCCTCGGGAGGGACACCCTATGGCTACACCTTC
NA TRBJ2-1 TRBD1 TRBV5-4 CASSLAPGQGANNEQFF TGTGCCAGCAGCTTGGCCCCGGGACAGGGGGCAAACAATGAGCAGTTCTTC
NA TRBJ2-1 NA TRBV5-4 CASTQGRGEGREQFF TGTGCCAGCACCCAGGGGAGGGGCGAGGGGCGTGAGCAGTTCTTC
NA TRBJ1-5 NA TRBV30 CAWSTGVPEPQHF TGTGCCTGGAGTACGGGGGTACCGGAGCCCCAGCATTTT
NA TRBJ2-7 NA TRBV28 CASTLGGFPYEQYF TGTGCCAGCACCTTAGGGGGATTCCCCTACGAGCAGTACTTC
NA TRBJ1-5 TRBD1 TRBV3-1/TRBV3-2 CASSQEPGQGNQPQHF TGTGCCAGCAGCCAAGAACCCGGACAGGGTAATCAGCCCCAGCATTTT
NA TRBJ1-1 NA TRBV10-3 CAISERDSLATEAFF TGTGCCATCAGTGAAAGAGACAGTCTAGCGACTGAAGCTTTCTTT
NA TRBJ2-6 NA TRBV19 CASSILIIQVTGANVLTF TGTGCCAGTAGTATACTAATAATACAGGTTACAGGGGCCAACGTCCTGACTTTC
NA TRBJ1-2 TRBD1 TRBV9 CASSPGQGVKGYTF TGTGCCAGCAGCCCCGGACAGGGCGTTAAAGGCTACACCTTC
once TRBJ1-1 NA TRBV5-1 CASSLDRGGGTEAFF TGCGCCAGCAGCTTGGATCGGGGAGGGGGGACTGAAGCTTTCTTT
once TRBJ2-3 TRBD1 TRBV7-8 CASSFLGQGLSDTQYF TGTGCCAGCAGCTTCCTGGGACAGGGGTTGTCAGATACGCAGTATTTT
once TRBJ2-3 NA TRBV6-5 CASSRTVSGYNTQYF TGTGCCAGCAGCCGGACTGTCTCGGGGTACAATACGCAGTATTTT
NA TRBJ1-5 NA TRBV9 CASSVEMGSFSNQPQHF TGTGCCAGCAGCGTAGAGATGGGCAGCTTTAGCAATCAGCCCCAGCATTTT
NA TRBJ1-6 TRBD1 TRBV28 CASSSPHRGRNWNSPLHF TGTGCCAGCAGTTCCCCGCACAGGGGGCGAAATTGGAATTCACCCCTCCACTTT
NA TRBJ2-1 TRBD2 TRBV7-2 CASSPLTGLATYNEQFF TGTGCCAGCAGCCCCCTAACGGGACTAGCGACATACAATGAGCAGTTCTTC
NA TRBJ1-1 NA TRBV11-1 CASSPRGGSEAFF TGTGCCAGCAGCCCCCGGGGAGGTTCTGAAGCTTTCTTT